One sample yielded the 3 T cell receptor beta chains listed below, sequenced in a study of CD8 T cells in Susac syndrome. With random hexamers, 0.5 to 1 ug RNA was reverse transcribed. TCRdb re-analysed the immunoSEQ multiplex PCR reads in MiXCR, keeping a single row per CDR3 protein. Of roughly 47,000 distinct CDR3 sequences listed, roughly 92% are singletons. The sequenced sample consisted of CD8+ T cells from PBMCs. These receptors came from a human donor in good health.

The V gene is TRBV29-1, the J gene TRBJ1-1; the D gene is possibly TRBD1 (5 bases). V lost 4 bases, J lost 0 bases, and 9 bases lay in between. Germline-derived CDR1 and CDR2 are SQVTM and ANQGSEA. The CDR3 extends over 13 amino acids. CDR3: CSVAGHLNTEAFF. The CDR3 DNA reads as TGCAGCGTTGCTGGACATTTGAACACTGAAGCTTTCTTT.

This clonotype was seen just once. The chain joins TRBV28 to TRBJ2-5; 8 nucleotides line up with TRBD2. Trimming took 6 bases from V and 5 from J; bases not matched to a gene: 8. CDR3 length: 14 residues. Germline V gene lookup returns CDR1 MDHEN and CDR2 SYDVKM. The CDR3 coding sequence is TGTGCCAGCAGACCTCCGGGAGGGAGCGAGACCCAGTACTTC. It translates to CASRPPGGSETQYF. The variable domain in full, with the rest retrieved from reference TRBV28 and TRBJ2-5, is DVKVTQSSRYLVKRTGEKVFLECVQDMDHENMFWYRQDPGLGLRLIYFSYDVKMKEKGDIPEGYSVSREKKERFSLILESASTNQTSMYLCASRPPGGSETQYFGPGTRLLVL.

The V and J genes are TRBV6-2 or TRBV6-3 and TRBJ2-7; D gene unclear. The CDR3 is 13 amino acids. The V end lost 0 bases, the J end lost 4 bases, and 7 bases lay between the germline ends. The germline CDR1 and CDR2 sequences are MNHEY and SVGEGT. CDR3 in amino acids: CASSYSIVYEQYF. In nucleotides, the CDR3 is TGTGCCAGCAGTTACTCGATCGTATACGAGCAGTACTTC.